The 19 T cell receptor beta chains presented below share a single source sample, sequenced in a study of cytomegalovirus exposure and HLA in healthy donors. The PCR employed 60 Vbeta primers together with 13 Jbeta primers. This table comes from immunoSEQ multiplex PCR, and its TCRdb copy is limited to in-frame clones, with some not included. The table records 180,000 or so clones, over 65% of them present only once. The sample was PBMCs. Receptors originate from a woman aged 55 to 70 in good health and CMV-seropositive.

The chain uses TRBV27 and TRBJ2-7; D possibly corresponds to TRBD2 (5 bases). Per the germline V gene, CDR1 is MNHEY and CDR2 is SMNVEV (reference sequence). V was shortened by 4 bases and J by 8 bases, with 18 bases between the two germline ends. The CDR3 consists of 14 residues. CDR3 region: CASSSGVARKQQYF. CDR3 coding DNA: TGTGCCAGCAGTTCCGGGGTAGCGCGGAAGCAGCAGTACTTC.

The rearrangement joins TRBV27 to TRBJ2-7; 16 bases agree with TRBD2. This CDR3 region has 19 residues. Germline V gene sequence: CDR1 MNHEY, CDR2 SMNVEV (reference sequence). V was clipped by 1 base and J by 0 bases; unmatched bases: 6. Here the CDR3 reads CASSLLGTSGRGSSYEQYF. The CDR3 DNA sequence: TGTGCCAGCAGTTTATTAGGGACTAGCGGGAGGGGGAGCTCCTACGAGCAGTACTTC.

This clone was seen a few times. The chain couples TRBV10-3 to TRBJ2-3; 12 positions match TRBD2. The CDR3 contains 16 residues. Looked up from germline, CDR1 is ENHRY and CDR2 is SYGVKD. V gave up 3 bases and J gave up 2 bases; unmatched junction bases: 3. This CDR3 is CAISELAGGITDTQYF. The CDR3 DNA is TGTGCCATCAGTGAACTAGCGGGGGGTATCACAGATACGCAGTATTTT.

On this clone: At one boundary the junction diverges from the germline segment, which might be a read error. This sequence joins TRBV30 and TRBJ2-6; maybe TRBD1 (5 bases). Germline loops: CDR1 GTSNPN, CDR2 SVGIG (reference sequence). The CDR3 totals 16 residues. Here the CDR3 reads CAWRLDIPSGANGLTF. CDR3 DNA: TGTGCCTGGAGATTGGACATTCCTTCTGGGGCCAACGGCCTGACTTTC.

The V call is TRBV30, the J call TRBJ1-1; 7 bases line up with TRBD1. The V and J ends lost 2 bases and 1 base, in that order; junction bases with no gene match: 7. This CDR3 contains 15 residues. Germline V gives CDR1 GTSNPN, CDR2 SVGIG (reference sequence). The CDR3 sequence: CAWSTPTGTNTEAFF. The CDR3 DNA reads as TGTGCCTGGAGTACGCCGACAGGGACGAACACTGAAGCTTTCTTT.

CDR3 loop: CASSPRSGRVVYEQYF. CDR3 in DNA: TGTGCCAGCAGCCCCCGTAGCGGGAGGGTTGTCTACGAGCAGTACTTC. This chain connects TRBV11-2 to TRBJ2-7; TRBD2 aligns across 11 bases. There are 16 residues in the CDR3. The junction had 9 bases not matched to a gene; V was cut back by 5 bases and J by 3 bases. Germline V gene lookup returns CDR1 SGHAT and CDR2 FQNNGV.

The CDR3 is CASSSTGSGANVLTF. CDR3 bases: TGTGCCAGCAGTTCGACTGGCTCTGGGGCCAACGTCCTGACTTTC. This sequence joins TRBV27 and TRBJ2-6, with no clear D. The germline V gene encodes CDR1 MNHEY and CDR2 SMNVEV (reference sequence). This CDR3 has 15 residues. With 4 bases removed from V and 0 bases from J, the gap between germline ends came to 7 bases.

The chain employs TRBV5-5 and TRBJ1-3, with TRBD1 identical over 9 bases. Germline V gene sequence: CDR1 SGHKS, CDR2 YYEKEE (reference sequence). Losses at the gene ends were 4 bases for V and 2 bases for J; bases not matched to a gene: 7. The CDR3 covers 16 residues. Here the CDR3 DNA reads TGTGCCAGCAGCCCGCCGACAGGGGGAACTGGAAACACCATATATTTT. As protein: CASSPPTGGTGNTIYF.

This clone was picked up a small number of times. The CDR3 nucleotides are TGCAGCGGGGGACTAGCTGGGGGAGATACGCAGTATTTT. Translation: CSGGLAGGDTQYF. This sequence joins TRBV29-1 and TRBJ2-3, with 9 bases aligning to TRBD2. This CDR3 contains 13 residues. V lost 7 bases and J lost 5; bases outside the gene matches: 7. From germline, CDR1 is SQVTM and CDR2 ANQGSEA.

The chain joins TRBV10-3 to TRBJ1-5; 8 bases are a match to TRBD1. The CDR3 loop spans 15 amino acids. Unmatched junction bases numbered 3, after V lost 5 bases and J lost 0 bases. Germline V lookup: CDR1 ENHRY, CDR2 SYGVKD. This chain's CDR3 is CAISRTGLSNQPQHF. CDR3 bases: TGTGCCATCAGTCGGACAGGGCTTAGCAATCAGCCCCAGCATTTT.

V gene TRBV11-2 combines with J gene TRBJ2-5; TRBD2 matches at 12 bases. CDR3 length equals 18 residues. The germline V gene has CDR1 SGHAT and CDR2 FQNNGV. J gave up 4 bases and V 2 bases, and 11 bases lay outside the gene matches. CDR3 region: CASSLTGQTSGSLETQYF. For the CDR3, the DNA is TGTGCCAGCAGCTTAACGGGGCAGACTAGCGGGAGTTTAGAGACCCAGTACTTC.

This clone appeared a few times. The rearrangement links TRBV11-1 to TRBJ2-3; 11 nucleotides align to TRBD1. V shed 5 bases, J shed 0 bases, and the junction held 4 bases outside the gene matches. Germline V gene data show CDR1 as SGHAT and CDR2 as FQDESV (reference sequence). This CDR3 is 16 amino acids long. Here the CDR3 DNA reads TGTGCCAGCAGCCCCGGACAGGGGGCGAGCACAGATACGCAGTATTTT. This translates into CASSPGQGASTDTQYF. Variable domain in full (rest from reference TRBV11-1 and TRBJ2-3): EAEVAQSPRYKITEKSQAVAFWCDPISGHATLYWYRQILGQGPELLVQFQDESVVDDSQLPKDRFSAERLKGVDSTLKIQPAELGDSAMYLCASSPGQGASTDTQYFGPGTRLTVL.

This chain uses TRBV19 with TRBJ1-1; 7 bases are shared with TRBD1. The V gene end was trimmed by 7 bases and the J gene end by 5 bases; junction bases not matched to a gene: 13. CDR1 LNHDA and CDR2 SQIVND come from the germline V gene (reference sequence). The CDR3 has 15 amino acids. CDR3 in amino acids: CASTATGPRGTEAFF. In DNA, the CDR3 is TGTGCCAGTACCGCGACAGGGCCTCGGGGGACTGAAGCTTTCTTT.

The genes are TRBV5-6 and TRBJ1-1; D possibly corresponds to TRBD1 (6 bases). The V end lost 4 bases, the J end lost 0 bases, and 13 bases lay between the germline ends. Germline lookup yields CDR1 SGHDT and CDR2 YYEEEE. CDR3 length: 15 residues. The CDR3 reads CASSQLRGLNTEAFF. In DNA, the CDR3 is TGTGCCAGCAGCCAACTGAGGGGGTTGAACACTGAAGCTTTCTTT.

This clone appeared a single time. The CDR3 loop is CASSSGLAGEETQYF. In DNA form, the CDR3 reads TGTGCCAGCAGCAGTGGACTAGCGGGAGAAGAGACCCAGTACTTC. The V call is TRBV6-1, the J call TRBJ2-5, with 13 bases lining up with TRBD2. V shed 6 bases and J 3 bases; nucleotides not matched to a gene: 4. In germline, CDR1 is MNHNS, CDR2 SASEGT. The CDR3 is made up of 15 amino acids.

The V call is TRBV11-1, the J call TRBJ1-1; D might be TRBD1 (5 bases). The CDR3 sequence is 14 residues long. Trimming pared 1 base from V and 6 bases from J, leaving 12 bases between. Germline V lookup: CDR1 SGHAT, CDR2 FQDESV (reference sequence). CDR3: CASSLGGQGAEAFF. DNA for the CDR3: TGTGCCAGCAGCTTAGGTGGCCAGGGTGCTGAAGCTTTCTTT.

This clone has only a few counts. V gene TRBV6-5 combines with J gene TRBJ2-7; possibly TRBD2 for D (5 bases). The germline CDR1 and CDR2 sequences are MNHEY and SVGAGI. This CDR3 region has 11 residues. Trimming shortened V by 6 bases and J by 3 bases, and 6 bases separated the two germline ends. The CDR3, as DNA: TGTGCCAGCAGGGACTTCTACGAGCAGTACTTC. Protein product: CASRDFYEQYF.

V is TRBV7-2 and J is TRBJ1-2, with 7 bases that match TRBD1. V lost 9 bases, J lost 0 bases, and 7 bases stayed unmatched. CDR1 and CDR2 (germline): SGHTA, FQGNSA. CDR3 size: 14 residues. The DNA of the CDR3 is TGTGCCAGTATACAGGGGCCAGCTAACTATGGCTACACCTTC. Amino acids: CASIQGPANYGYTF.

Details on this clone: One end of the junction is discordant with germline, which a read error may explain. The chain combines TRBV7-9 with TRBJ2-6; D perhaps matches TRBD2 (5 bases). CDR3 length: 15 residues. Germline V gives CDR1 SEHNR, CDR2 FQNEAQ (reference sequence). CDR3 protein: CSSSQVGSGANVLTF. For the CDR3, the DNA is TGTTCCAGCAGTCAAGTGGGGAGCGGGGCCAACGTCCTGACTTTC.